The clone carrying this T cell receptor beta chain was observed at least ten times. The sample comes from a study of T-cell reconstitution after alpha-beta-depleted transplantation in children. Germline CDR1 SGHRS, CDR2 YFSETQ. The CDR3 is 16 residues long. V was pared by 0 bases and J by 5 bases, with 14 bases between. Preparation of the TCRbeta library used unique molecular identifiers. A single record per CDR3 protein comes from TCRdb applying MiXCR to the PCR reads. The repertoire holds roughly 220,000 distinct CDR3 sequences, with about 9.6% as singletons. The clonotype was recovered from a human donor who donated a stem cell graft to a child with SCID. The sample consisted of PBMCs from the stem cell graft donor, taken from the stem cell graft. The chain is built from TRBV5-1 and TRBJ2-2; D is unclear. The CDR3 DNA reads TGCGCCAGCAGCTTGGCTGGGCTTGGAGTTACCGGGGAGCTGTTTTTT. Amino acids: CASSLAGLGVTGELFF.